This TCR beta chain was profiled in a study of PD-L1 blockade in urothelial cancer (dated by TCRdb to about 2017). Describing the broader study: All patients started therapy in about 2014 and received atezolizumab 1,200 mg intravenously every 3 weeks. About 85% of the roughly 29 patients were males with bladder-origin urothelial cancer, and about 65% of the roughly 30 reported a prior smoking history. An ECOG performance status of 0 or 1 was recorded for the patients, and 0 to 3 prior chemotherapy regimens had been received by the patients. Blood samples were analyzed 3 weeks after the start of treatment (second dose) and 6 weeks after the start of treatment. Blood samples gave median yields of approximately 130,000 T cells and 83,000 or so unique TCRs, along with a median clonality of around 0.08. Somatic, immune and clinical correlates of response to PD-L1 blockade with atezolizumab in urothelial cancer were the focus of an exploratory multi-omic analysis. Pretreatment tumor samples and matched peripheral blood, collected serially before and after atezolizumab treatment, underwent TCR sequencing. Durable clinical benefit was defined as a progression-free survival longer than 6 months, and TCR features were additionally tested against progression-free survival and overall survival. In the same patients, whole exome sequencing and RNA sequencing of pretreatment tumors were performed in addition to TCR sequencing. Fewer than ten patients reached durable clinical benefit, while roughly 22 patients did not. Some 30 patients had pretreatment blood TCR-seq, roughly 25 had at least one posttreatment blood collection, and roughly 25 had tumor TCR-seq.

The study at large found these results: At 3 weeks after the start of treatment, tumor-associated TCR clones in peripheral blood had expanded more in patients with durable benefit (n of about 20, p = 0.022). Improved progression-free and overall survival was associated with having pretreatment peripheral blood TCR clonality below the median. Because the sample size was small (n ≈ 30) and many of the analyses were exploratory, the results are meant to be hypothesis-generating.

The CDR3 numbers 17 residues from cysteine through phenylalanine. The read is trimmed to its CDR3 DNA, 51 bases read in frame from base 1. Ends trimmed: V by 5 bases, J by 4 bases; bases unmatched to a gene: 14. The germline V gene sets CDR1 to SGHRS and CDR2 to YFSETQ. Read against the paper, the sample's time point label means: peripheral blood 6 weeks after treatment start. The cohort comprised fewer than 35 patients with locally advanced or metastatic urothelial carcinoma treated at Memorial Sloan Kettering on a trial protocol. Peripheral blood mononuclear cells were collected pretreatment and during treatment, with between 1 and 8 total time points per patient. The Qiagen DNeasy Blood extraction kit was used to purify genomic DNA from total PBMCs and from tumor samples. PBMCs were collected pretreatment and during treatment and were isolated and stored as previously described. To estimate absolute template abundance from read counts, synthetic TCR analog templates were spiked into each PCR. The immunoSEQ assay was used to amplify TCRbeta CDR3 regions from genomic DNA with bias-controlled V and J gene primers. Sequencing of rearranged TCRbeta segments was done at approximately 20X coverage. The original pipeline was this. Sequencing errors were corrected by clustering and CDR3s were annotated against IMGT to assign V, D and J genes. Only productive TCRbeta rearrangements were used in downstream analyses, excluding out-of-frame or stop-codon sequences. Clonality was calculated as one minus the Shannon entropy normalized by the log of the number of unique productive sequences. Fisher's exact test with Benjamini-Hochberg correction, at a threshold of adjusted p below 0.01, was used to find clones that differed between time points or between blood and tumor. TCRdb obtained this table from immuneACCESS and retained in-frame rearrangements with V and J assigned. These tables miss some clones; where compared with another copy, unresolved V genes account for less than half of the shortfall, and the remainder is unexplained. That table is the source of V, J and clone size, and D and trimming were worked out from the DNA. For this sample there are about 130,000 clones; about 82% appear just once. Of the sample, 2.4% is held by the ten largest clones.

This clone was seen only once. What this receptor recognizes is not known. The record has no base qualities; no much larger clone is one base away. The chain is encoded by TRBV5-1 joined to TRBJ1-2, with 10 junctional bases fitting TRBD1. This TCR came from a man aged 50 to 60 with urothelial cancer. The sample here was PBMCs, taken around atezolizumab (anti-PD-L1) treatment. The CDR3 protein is CASRTGTGAVVGYGYTF. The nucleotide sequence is TGCGCCAGCAGAACCGGGACAGGGGCGGTTGTGGGCTATGGCTACACCTTC.